The entry that follows covers one T cell receptor (beta chain) sequence. Antigen: not known. No conserved phenylalanine or tryptophan ends this CDR3, so it is likely a read error. This entry belongs to a study of T cells in Graves' hyperthyroidism and ophthalmopathy. Germline CDR1 reads DFQATT; CDR2 reads SNEGSKA (reference sequence). The CDR3 has 19 amino acids. V gave up 0 bases and J gave up 0 bases; unmatched junction bases: 14. General observations from the study: Most thyroid clonotypes that were expanded above 0.001 also turned up in blood.

It was RNA transcripts that yielded the amplified TCR beta CDR3 regions. First-round RT-PCR of the TCR CDR3 relied on the HTBI primer set. TCRdb recomputed calls from the multiplex PCR reads with MiXCR, one row per CDR3 protein. Seen here are approximately 520,000 distinct CDR3 sequences, around 22% observed once, and the top ten hold 10% to 12%. The rearrangement uses TRBV20-1 and TRBJ1-3; the match to TRBD1 covers 7 bases. The clonotype was recovered from a woman aged 30 to 39 with Graves' ophthalmopathy. The sample comprised blood. CDR3 in amino acids: CSARDGSAGGYLSGNTIYS. The CDR3 nucleotides read TGCAGTGCTAGAGATGGTTCGGCAGGGGGGTACCTCTCTGGAAACACCATATATTCT.